The 18 T cell receptor beta chains reported below all come from one sample, sequenced in a study of blood T cells in healthy people across ages. A sample-barcoded 5' primer and a J-beta primer mix were used in a second PCR of roughly 7 to 11 cycles. TCRdb analysed the 5' RACE reads with MiXCR anew, one entry per CDR3 protein. This table holds some 1.7 million distinct CDR3 sequences, roughly 27% found once. The sequenced material came from blood. These receptors all stem from a woman aged 30 to 39 in good health.

In this sample, this clonotype turned up many times. CDR3 loop: CASGGSGTVKNIQYF. The CDR3 DNA reads as TGTGCCAGTGGGGGATCCGGGACAGTAAAAAACATTCAGTACTTC. This chain connects TRBV7-2 to TRBJ2-4, with 7 bases that match TRBD1. This CDR3 spans 15 amino acids. The germline V gene encodes CDR1 SGHTA and CDR2 FQGNSA. J lost 4 bases, V lost 9 bases, and 12 bases had no gene match.

This clonotype was seen many times. The V and J genes are TRBV18 and TRBJ1-4, with a tentative D call TRBD1 (5 bases). This CDR3 spans 13 amino acids. Between the trimmed V and J ends, which lost 2 bases and 5 bases, there was a span of 6 bases. The V gene's germline CDR1 is KGHSH and CDR2 LQKENI. CDR3 nucleotide sequence: TGTGCCAGCTCACCAGGGGCAAATGAAAAACTGTTTTTT. It codes for CASSPGANEKLFF.

To note about this clonotype: As the CDR3 is not closed by the conserved phenylalanine or tryptophan, this likely results from a read error. The chain links TRBV5-1 to TRBJ2-3; D is unresolved. The length of the CDR3 is 13 residues. The V and J ends lost 1 base and 4 bases respectively, with 7 bases between them. Germline loops: CDR1 SGHRS, CDR2 YFSETQ. Here the CDR3 DNA reads TGCGCCAGCAGCTTGAACGAGGCAGATACGCAGTATTGT. Its translation is CASSLNEADTQYC.

The rearrangement joins TRBV29-1 to TRBJ2-6, with D unclear. Germline-derived CDR1 and CDR2 are SQVTM and ANQGSEA. The CDR3 has 13 amino acids. The V end lost 6 bases, the J end lost 3 bases, and 9 bases lay between the germline ends. For the CDR3, the DNA is TGCAGCGTGAGAGATCATGGGGCCAACGTCCTGACTTTC. Protein product: CSVRDHGANVLTF.

Note on this clonotype: A read error may account for a junction end that differs from germline. The J gene is TRBJ1-2, the V gene TRBV3-1; no clear D gene. The germline CDR1 and CDR2 sequences are LGHDT and YNNKEL (reference sequence). This CDR3 region has 14 residues. CDR3 protein: CARSPPRVVYGYTF. Here the CDR3 DNA reads TGTGCCAGGAGCCCACCTAGGGTTGTCTATGGCTACACCTTC.

The sample holds many counts of this clonotype. This chain connects TRBV7-3 to TRBJ2-5; 8 positions match TRBD1. Germline V gives CDR1 SGHTA, CDR2 FQGTGA. The CDR3 is made up of 15 amino acids. Losses at the gene ends were 5 bases for V and 2 bases for J; bases not matched to a gene: 7. The CDR3, as DNA: TGTGCCAGCAGCGCTGGGACAGGACTACAAGAGACCCAGTACTTC. Translating gives CASSAGTGLQETQYF.

This clonotype was detected only a few times. One junction end disagrees with the germline gene, perhaps due to a read error. The chain couples TRBV27 to TRBJ2-5, with D possibly TRBD2 on 6 matching bases. The CDR3 consists of 16 residues. The germline V gene has CDR1 MNHEY and CDR2 SMNVEV (reference sequence). The CDR3 spells CVSSSRGAGPQETQYF. The CDR3, as DNA: TGTGTCAGCAGCTCACGGGGTGCGGGACCGCAAGAGACCCAGTACTTC.

The chain links TRBV10-3 to TRBJ2-7; either TRBD1 or TRBD2 may fit D (5 bases each). The germline V gene encodes CDR1 ENHRY and CDR2 SYGVKD. Trimming left V 9 bases short and J 12 bases short, with 18 bases between. CDR3 size: 11 residues. In nucleotides, the CDR3 is TGTGCCATTAGACCTAAGCCTGGGGGGTACTTC. The encoded protein is CAIRPKPGGYF.

There are many counts of this clonotype. This CDR3 reads CASSERETQYF. The CDR3 DNA reads TGTGCCAGCAGTGAAAGGGAGACCCAGTACTTC. The chain uses TRBV2 and TRBJ2-5; no reliable D call. The CDR3 extends over 11 amino acids. Germline-derived CDR1 and CDR2 are SNHLY and FYNNEI. The V gene lost 2 bases and the J gene lost 5 bases, with 3 bases spanning the gap.

The rearrangement uses TRBV7-9 and TRBJ1-2, with 7 bases lining up with TRBD1. CDR1 and CDR2 (germline): SEHNR, FQNEAQ (reference sequence). V shed 6 bases and J 6 bases; nucleotides not matched to a gene: 7. The CDR3 runs 13 residues. The CDR3: CASSQQGPDGYTF. CDR3 in DNA: TGTGCCAGCAGTCAACAGGGGCCTGATGGCTACACCTTC.

CDR3 amino acids: CASSQDQGGGPQHF. For the CDR3, the DNA is TGCGCCAGCAGCCAAGATCAAGGGGGCGGGCCCCAGCATTTT. The rearrangement joins TRBV4-3 to TRBJ1-5; 7 positions agree with TRBD1. Trimming at V came to 0 bases and at J to 9 bases, leaving 5 bases not matched to a gene. This CDR3 region has 14 residues. CDR1 is LGHNA and CDR2 is YSLEER in the germline V gene.

This chain links TRBV6-2 or TRBV6-3 with TRBJ2-5; perhaps TRBD2 as D (5 bases). The CDR3 has 13 residues. Germline V gene lookup returns CDR1 MNHEY and CDR2 SVGEGT. Trimming took 7 bases from V and 7 from J, leaving 16 bases between them. For the CDR3, the DNA is TGTGCCAGCACCCCGGGGATGTTGGGGACCCAGTACTTC. This translates into CASTPGMLGTQYF.

This clonotype occurred a few times. The chain carries TRBV20-1 and TRBJ2-1; TRBD2 matches 11 bases. This CDR3 is built from 13 residues. The V gene's germline CDR1 is DFQATT and CDR2 SNEGSKA (reference sequence). Unmatched junction bases numbered 1, after V lost 2 bases and J lost 7 bases. The CDR3 bases are TGCAGTGCTAGACCTAGCGGGAGGAATGAGCAGTTCTTC. This encodes CSARPSGRNEQFF.

This clonotype was observed a single time. This chain's CDR3 is CASSLGGAESETQYF. CDR3 in DNA: TGTGCCAGCAGCTTAGGGGGCGCGGAGTCCGAGACCCAGTACTTC. This chain links TRBV11-2 with TRBJ2-7; a possible D gene is TRBD1 (5 bases). The tail of the sequence fits TRBJ2-5 better, so the J call may be wrong. CDR3 length equals 15 residues. Germline loops: CDR1 SGHAT, CDR2 FQNNGV.

This chain joins TRBV5-1 and TRBJ2-2; TRBD1 matches at 7 bases. The J segment lost 6 bases and the V segment lost 0 bases, leaving 5 bases of the junction unmatched. Germline V CDR1 and CDR2: SGHRS, YFSETQ. The CDR3 length is 15 residues. The CDR3 DNA follows: TGCGCCAGCAGCTTGGACAGGGGTGCGGCCGGGGAGCTGTTTTTT. The encoded protein is CASSLDRGAAGELFF.

The chain couples TRBV2 to TRBJ2-5; D perhaps matches TRBD1 (5 bases). The V gene lost 6 bases and the J gene lost 1 base, with 12 bases spanning the gap. Germline CDR1 and CDR2: SNHLY and FYNNEI. The CDR3 extends over 14 amino acids. CDR3 loop: CASRDDSLQETQYF. In nucleotides, the CDR3 is TGTGCCAGCAGAGACGACAGCCTCCAAGAGACCCAGTACTTC.

As regards this clonotype: A much larger clone sits a single nucleotide away, making a read error possible. This CDR3 reads CSVAAGTRPYEQFF. Here the CDR3 DNA reads TGCAGCGTGGCCGCCGGGACAAGGCCCTACGAGCAGTTCTTC. The rearrangement joins TRBV29-1 to TRBJ2-1; D may be TRBD1 (6 bases). The V and J ends lost 6 bases and 10 bases respectively, with 22 bases between them. Germline values: CDR1 SQVTM, CDR2 ANQGSEA. The CDR3 runs 14 residues.

In this sample, this clonotype turned up a few times. Relative to the germline gene, one junction end is altered; a read error may explain this. The chain uses TRBV5-1 and TRBJ2-6, with D tentatively TRBD1 (5 bases). This CDR3 is 15 amino acids long. Germline CDR1 reads SGHRS; CDR2 reads YFSETQ. DNA of the CDR3: TGCGCCAGCAGTAATGCTAGGGCTGGGGCCAACGTCCGGACTTTC. Protein: CASSNARAGANVRTF.